The present T cell receptor (beta chain) was sequenced within a study of T cell responses to AZD1222 COVID-19 vaccine. Study findings and constraints: Clonal diversity was possibly underestimated, and white British individuals and females predominated among donors.

This clone was detected only a few times. The antigen remains undetermined. Method: immunoSEQ multiplex PCR; TCRdb's copy keeps in-frame clones and lacks some. The sample has 120,000 to 150,000 clones; 90% are singletons. CDR1 SGHVS and CDR2 FNYEAQ come from the germline V gene. The germline V and J ends were trimmed by 4 bases and 4 bases, with 13 bases remaining between them. The CDR3 loop spans 15 amino acids. The sample consisted of peripheral blood, taken on day 0 of AZD1222 vaccination. V usage is TRBV7-6 and J usage is TRBJ2-2; TRBD2 is a possible D gene (6 bases). The receptor's source is an adult in good health. The CDR3 protein is CASSYAGFPTGELFF. The CDR3 region has the DNA TGTGCCAGCAGCTACGCGGGGTTTCCCACCGGGGAGCTGTTTTTT.